Sequencing of this T cell receptor (beta chain) was carried out in a study of type 1 and type 2 diabetes patients. Germline values: CDR1 MDHEN, CDR2 SYDVKM. J gave up 9 bases and V 6 bases, and 13 bases lay outside the gene matches. The CDR3 spans 16 residues. All diabetic donors were classified as either type 1 or type 2 diabetes. Amplification started from genomic DNA. A primer set of 30 forward and 13 reverse primers amplified the CDR3. TCRdb redid the calling of the multiplex PCR reads with MiXCR, one entry per CDR3 protein. The sample includes about 270,000 distinct CDR3 sequences, 47% of them seen just once.

The material sequenced was peripheral blood mononuclear cells (PBMCs). The clonotype was recovered from a man younger than 35 with type 2 diabetes. This rearrangement joins TRBV28 to TRBJ2-1, with TRBD2 matching over 11 bases. CDR3 in DNA: TGTGCCAGCAGACACTTCCTAGCGGGGGGTACATTTGAGCAGTTCTTC. Its translation is CASRHFLAGGTFEQFF.